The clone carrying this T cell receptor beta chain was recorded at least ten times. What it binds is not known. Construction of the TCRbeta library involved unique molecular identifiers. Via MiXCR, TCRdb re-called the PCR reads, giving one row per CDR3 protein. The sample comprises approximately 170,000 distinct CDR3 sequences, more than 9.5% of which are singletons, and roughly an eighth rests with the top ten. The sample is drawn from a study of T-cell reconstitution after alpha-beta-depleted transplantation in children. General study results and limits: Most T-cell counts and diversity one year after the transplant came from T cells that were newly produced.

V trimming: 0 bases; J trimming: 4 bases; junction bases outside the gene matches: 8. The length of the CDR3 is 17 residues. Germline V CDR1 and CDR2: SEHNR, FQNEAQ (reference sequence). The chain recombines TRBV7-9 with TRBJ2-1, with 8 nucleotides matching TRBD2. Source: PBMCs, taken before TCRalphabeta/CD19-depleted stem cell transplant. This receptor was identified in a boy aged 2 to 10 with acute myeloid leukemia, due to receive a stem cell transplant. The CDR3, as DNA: TGTGCCAGCAGCTTAGCGCGTGGCGGGGGGCATTACAATGAGCAGTTCTTC. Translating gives CASSLARGGGHYNEQFF.